One sample yielded the 23 T cell receptor beta chains listed below, sequenced in a study of blood T cell repertoires in COVID-19. TCRdb's copy holds only in-frame clones and misses some; the assay was immunoSEQ multiplex PCR. The table has over 35,000 clones, approximately 71% seen once. Sequenced input: peripheral blood. Source of these receptors: a man aged 80 or over with acute or convalescent COVID-19.

The rearrangement uses TRBV6-1 and TRBJ1-1; D call uncertain. Germline V CDR1 and CDR2: MNHNS, SASEGT. This CDR3 has 13 residues. Between the trimmed V and J ends, which lost 0 bases and 5 bases, there was a span of 7 bases. Here the CDR3 DNA reads TGTGCCAGCAGTGAAGCGTCGGGAACTGAAGCTTTCTTT. This sequence encodes CASSEASGTEAFF.

The table lists this clone with a few counts. The chain recombines TRBV11-3 with TRBJ1-3; maybe TRBD1 (6 bases). The CDR3 loop spans 15 amino acids. Trimming took off 5 bases at V and 7 bases at J, with 18 bases between the two ends. Germline CDR1 reads SGHNT; CDR2 reads YENEEA. This chain's CDR3 is CASSVGGQGRNTIYF. CDR3 DNA: TGTGCCAGCAGCGTAGGGGGACAAGGACGGAACACCATATATTTT.

This clone came up a few times. The CDR3 bases are TGTGCCAGCAGTCCACTGGCGGGACAGACAGCTAACTATGGCTACACCTTC. Its protein is CASSPLAGQTANYGYTF. The gene calls are TRBV2 and TRBJ1-2; 7 bases map to TRBD1. This CDR3 spans 17 amino acids. CDR1 SNHLY and CDR2 FYNNEI come from the germline V gene. J gave up 0 bases and V 5 bases, and 12 bases lay outside the gene matches. The full variable domain, completed using reference TRBV2 and TRBJ1-2, is EPEVTQTPSHQVTQMGQEVILRCVPISNHLYFYWYRQILGQKVEFLVSFYNNEISEKSEIFDDQFSVERPDGSNFTLKIRSTKLEDSAMYFCASSPLAGQTANYGYTFGSGTRLTVV.

V gene TRBV9 combines with J gene TRBJ2-7; the D is unclear. The CDR3 consists of 15 residues. Germline V gene lookup returns CDR1 SGDLS and CDR2 YYNGEE. The V end was cut by 0 bases, the J end by 2 bases, with 12 bases between. The CDR3 region is CASSVGSPDTYEQYF. In DNA, the CDR3 is TGTGCCAGCAGCGTAGGGAGTCCCGATACCTACGAGCAGTACTTC.

This rearrangement joins TRBV10-2 to TRBJ2-7; 12 bases fit TRBD2. Germline V gene data show CDR1 as WSHSY and CDR2 as SAAADI. V gave up 7 bases and J gave up 5 bases; unmatched junction bases: 9. This CDR3 has 15 amino acids. Here the CDR3 reads CASTPGLAGWNEQYF. CDR3 DNA sequence: TGCGCCAGCACGCCCGGACTAGCGGGATGGAACGAGCAGTACTTC.

This chain joins TRBV3-1 (or the pseudogene TRBV3-2) and TRBJ1-1; a possible D gene is TRBD1 (5 bases). Germline loops: CDR1 LGHDT, CDR2 YNNKEL (reference sequence). The CDR3 has 15 residues. The V gene lost 2 bases and the J gene lost 6 bases, with 16 bases spanning the gap. The CDR3 reads CASSQQGFPVAEAFF. CDR3 nucleotides: TGTGCCAGCAGCCAACAGGGTTTCCCGGTCGCTGAAGCTTTCTTT.

CDR3 region: CAISESEVEEVEQFF. The CDR3 DNA sequence: TGTGCCATCAGTGAGTCGGAGGTAGAGGAGGTTGAGCAGTTCTTC. This chain connects TRBV10-3 to TRBJ2-1, with D maybe TRBD2 (5 bases). Trimming cost V 0 bases and J 9 bases, with 15 bases left between them. CDR1 is ENHRY and CDR2 is SYGVKD in the germline V gene. The CDR3 loop spans 15 amino acids.

The CDR3 is CASSTGLLNEKLFF. The CDR3 DNA reads as TGCGCCAGCAGCACGGGACTCCTAAATGAAAAACTGTTTTTT. The chain uses TRBV5-1 and TRBJ1-4; TRBD1 might be the D (5 bases). Between the trimmed V and J ends, which lost 4 bases and 5 bases, there was a span of 12 bases. The CDR3 covers 14 residues. Germline-derived CDR1 and CDR2 are SGHRS and YFSETQ.

The table lists this clone with a few counts. The chain couples TRBV5-3 to TRBJ2-5; TRBD2 matches at 11 bases. TRBV5-3 is annotated as an ORF whose role is uncertain. The ends lost 0 bases at V and 4 bases at J; junction bases unmatched: 17. The CDR3 spans 20 residues. The CDR3 bases are TGTGCCAGAAGCTTGGAAGGAATAGGGACTAGCGGCCTCGCGGGAGAGACCCAGTACTTC. This sequence encodes CARSLEGIGTSGLAGETQYF.

Only one count was recorded for this clone. The chain employs TRBV4-1 and TRBJ1-5; 10 bases map to TRBD1. CDR3 length: 15 residues. Germline-derived CDR1 and CDR2 are MGHRA and YSYEKL. V lost 4 bases, J lost 8 bases, and 8 bases stayed unmatched. The CDR3 DNA is TGCGCCAGCAGCCGAGGACAGGGGGAAGGGGAGCCCCAGCATTTT. This gives the protein CASSRGQGEGEPQHF.

This clone was counted once. The rearrangement uses TRBV21-1 and TRBJ2-7; the table's D call of TRBD1 was not tested on the DNA. TRBV21-1 is termed a pseudogene. There are 15 residues in the CDR3. CDR3 sequence (DNA): TGTGCCAGCAGCAAATTGGGGCATTTTTTCTACGAGCAGTACTTC. This gives the protein CASSKLGHFFYEQYF.

The rearrangement joins TRBV6-5 to TRBJ1-4, with TRBD1 matching over 8 bases. From germline, CDR1 is MNHEY and CDR2 SVGAGI. The trim removed 7 bases at V and 10 bases at J, leaving 8 bases unmatched. The CDR3 has 13 amino acids. CDR3 amino acids: CASTMGTGGKLFF. The CDR3 DNA reads as TGTGCCAGCACCATGGGGACAGGAGGAAAACTGTTTTTT.

The CDR3 protein is CASSSDTYNEQFF. Here the CDR3 DNA reads TGTGCCAGCAGTTCCGACACCTACAATGAGCAGTTCTTC. The V and J genes are TRBV5-4 and TRBJ2-1; D is ambiguous. Germline V gene data show CDR1 as SGHNT and CDR2 as YYREEE (reference sequence). V was shortened by 5 bases and J by 2 bases, with 8 bases between the two germline ends. The CDR3 contains 13 residues.

V gene TRBV6-6 combines with J gene TRBJ1-5; 7 bases line up with TRBD1. Trimming removed 0 bases from V and 2 bases from J; junction bases left unmatched: 1. Per the germline V gene, CDR1 is MNHNY and CDR2 is SVGAGI (reference sequence). This CDR3 contains 15 residues. The CDR3 DNA sequence: TGTGCCAGCAGTTACTCCGACAGGGGCAATCAGCCCCAGCATTTT. Translation gives CASSYSDRGNQPQHF.

The CDR3 here is CAWDNSGANVLTF. The CDR3 nucleotides are TGTGCCTGGGACAACTCTGGGGCCAACGTCCTGACTTTC. This chain connects TRBV30 to TRBJ2-6; D remains ambiguous. V gave up 5 bases and J gave up 0 bases, with 5 bases separating them. CDR3 length: 13 amino acids. Germline CDR1 GTSNPN, CDR2 SVGIG (reference sequence).

V gene TRBV5-1 combines with J gene TRBJ1-3, with D hard to call. This CDR3 contains 14 residues. Trimming took off 6 bases at V and 1 base at J, with 11 bases between the two ends. Per the germline V gene, CDR1 is SGHRS and CDR2 is YFSETQ. The CDR3 DNA follows: TGCGCCAGCACTTTTGGAGGTTCTGGAAACACCATATATTTT. As protein: CASTFGGSGNTIYF.

The chain links TRBV9 to TRBJ1-2, with D unclear. Trimming cost V 0 bases and J 10 bases, with 10 bases left between them. CDR3 size: 12 residues. Germline CDR1 SGDLS, CDR2 YYNGEE. The CDR3 coding sequence is TGTGCCAGCAGCGTAGGGCAGGATTACTACACCTTC. This translates into CASSVGQDYYTF. The complete variable domain, with remaining parts taken from reference TRBV9 and TRBJ1-2, reads DSGVTQTPKHLITATGQRVTLRCSPRSGDLSVYWYQQSLDQGLQFLIQYYNGEERAKGNILERFSAQQFPDLHSELNLSSLELGDSALYFCASSVGQDYYTFGSGTRLTVV.

The chain links TRBV4-1 to TRBJ2-2, with TRBD2 identical over 7 bases. Germline CDR1 MGHRA, CDR2 YSYEKL. The ends lost 1 base at V and 0 bases at J; junction bases unmatched: 5. CDR3 size: 17 residues. Here the CDR3 reads CASSQAPSGTNTGELFF. The CDR3 nucleotides read TGCGCCAGCAGCCAAGCTCCTAGCGGTACGAACACCGGGGAGCTGTTTTTT.

The rearrangement links TRBV18 to TRBJ2-1; 12 bases map to TRBD2. The CDR3 totals 17 residues. Germline V gene data show CDR1 as KGHSH and CDR2 as LQKENI. Germline trimming cut 5 bases from V and 0 bases from J; bases unmatched to any gene: 5. In nucleotides, the CDR3 is TGTGCCAGCTCAAAACAGACTAGCGGGGGCTCCTACAATGAGCAGTTCTTC. This gives the protein CASSKQTSGGSYNEQFF.

The chain recombines TRBV6-5 with TRBJ2-1, with D possibly being TRBD1 (6 bases). CDR3 length: 15 residues. Deletions cut 2 bases from V and 9 bases from J, with 17 bases between. The germline V gene encodes CDR1 MNHEY and CDR2 SVGAGI. The CDR3 region is CASSYSQGRRGEQFF. The DNA for the CDR3 is TGTGCCAGCAGTTACAGTCAGGGGCGCAGGGGTGAGCAGTTCTTC.

The chain recombines TRBV4-1 with TRBJ2-6; 8 positions agree with TRBD1. The CDR3 loop spans 22 amino acids. Germline V gene data show CDR1 as MGHRA and CDR2 as YSYEKL. V was clipped by 2 bases and J by 0 bases; unmatched bases: 18. The CDR3 region is CASSQLGLRDRSPLSGANVLTF. For the CDR3, the DNA is TGCGCCAGCAGCCAACTGGGGCTCCGGGACAGGTCGCCCCTCTCTGGGGCCAACGTCCTGACTTTC.

The chain is built from TRBV19 and TRBJ1-1; D might be TRBD1 (5 bases). Germline lookup yields CDR1 LNHDA and CDR2 SQIVND (reference sequence). V was cut by 11 bases and J by 5 bases, with 18 bases left in between. This CDR3 comprises 13 residues. CDR3: CAAASGGITEAFF. CDR3 DNA sequence: TGTGCCGCCGCATCCGGGGGGATAACTGAAGCTTTCTTT.

The V gene is TRBV9, the J gene TRBJ2-1; 16 positions agree with TRBD2. Germline V gives CDR1 SGDLS, CDR2 YYNGEE. There are 17 residues in the CDR3. V lost 4 bases, J lost 8 bases, and 9 bases stayed unmatched. The CDR3 DNA reads as TGTGCCAGCAGCCCCCAACCCGGGACTAGCGGGGGGGATGAGCAGTTCTTC. It specifies CASSPQPGTSGGDEQFF.